One TCR beta chain is described in this entry. What it recognizes is unknown. J was trimmed by 9 bases and V by 7 bases; bases with no gene match: 12. There are 15 residues in the CDR3. CDR1 and CDR2 from the germline V gene are MDHEN and SYDVKM. This entry is derived from a study of T cell responses to AZD1222 COVID-19 vaccine. Broader study findings: Baseline antibody screening turned up just a handful of seropositive AZD1222 recipients. Unmutated variant regions are reportedly the target of nearly half of TCRs that are spike-specific. Donors skewed white British and female; clonal diversity was possibly underestimated.

Assay: immunoSEQ multiplex PCR; the TCRdb copy retains only in-frame clones and omits some. The sample lists about 150,000 clones, 85% to 90% occurring once. The clonotype comes from an adult in good health. This specimen was peripheral blood, taken on day 0 of MenACWY control vaccination. The genes are TRBV28 and TRBJ2-3, with 11 bases matching TRBD2. The CDR3 DNA reads as TGTGCCAGCACCCCTCTGGGGGCTAGCGGGGGGACGCAGTATTTT. Its protein is CASTPLGASGGTQYF. The entire variable domain, with the rest obtained from reference TRBV28 and TRBJ2-3, is as follows: DVKVTQSSRYLVKRTGEKVFLECVQDMDHENMFWYRQDPGLGLRLIYFSYDVKMKEKGDIPEGYSVSREKKERFSLILESASTNQTSMYLCASTPLGASGGTQYFGPGTRLTVL.